This TCR beta chain was observed in a study of radiation and T cells in renal cell carcinoma. Time point meaning: blood 4 weeks post-SBRT, at nephrectomy. Regarding treatment: 15 Gy SBRT to primary tumor, nephrectomy 4 weeks later. The V segment lost 2 bases and the J segment 7 bases; nucleotides outside the gene matches: 12. This CDR3 has 16 amino acids. Looked up from germline, CDR1 is KGHSH and CDR2 is LQKENI. Only in-frame clones appear in the TCRdb table, and some are missing; sequencing was by immunoSEQ multiplex PCR. The data show around 100,000 clones, around 83% seen once. The material sequenced was blood, taken from a patient whose treatment included radiotherapy and nephrectomy. The receptor was isolated from a man in his 60s with renal cell carcinoma. The rearrangement links TRBV18 to TRBJ1-2; 8 nucleotides agree with TRBD1. The CDR3 sequence: CASSPDSRTGSAGYTF. The CDR3 bases are TGTGCCAGCTCACCAGACTCAAGGACAGGGTCCGCTGGCTACACCTTC.